Below, 30 T cell receptor beta chains from the same sample are listed, as sequenced in a study of siplizumab effects on memory and regulatory T cells. Here immunoSEQ multiplex PCR was the method, and the copy in TCRdb shows in-frame clones only, minus some. The data show some 100,000 clones, about 93% seen once. The material sequenced was Tregs sorted from blood. The receptors were sampled from a human donor in good health.

The CDR3 DNA follows: TGCAGCGTTGAGCGAGAAAGGGAGACCCAGTACTTC. It codes for CSVERERETQYF. The J gene is TRBJ2-5, the V gene TRBV29-1, with D uncertain. The ends were cut back, 3 bases at V and 5 bases at J, with 10 bases in the middle. Germline V lookup: CDR1 SQVTM, CDR2 ANQGSEA. The length of the CDR3 is 12 residues.

The V and J genes are TRBV18 and TRBJ2-2, with D unclear. Trimming left V 2 bases short and J 4 bases short, with 14 bases between. The CDR3 length is 16 residues. The germline gives CDR1 KGHSH, CDR2 LQKENI. In DNA, the CDR3 is TGTGCCAGCTCACCATATACAGACCTTATCACCGGGGAGCTGTTTTTT. Translating it yields CASSPYTDLITGELFF.

This chain joins TRBV19 and TRBJ2-1, with 8 bases fitting TRBD2. Germline assignment: CDR1 LNHDA and CDR2 SQIVND (reference sequence). CDR3 length: 16 amino acids. The V and J ends lost 6 bases and 2 bases, in that order; junction bases with no gene match: 9. The CDR3 loop reads CASSTQGAGAYNEQFF. DNA for the CDR3: TGTGCCAGTAGCACCCAGGGAGCGGGAGCCTACAATGAGCAGTTCTTC.

The chain recombines TRBV10-2 with TRBJ1-5, with D tentatively TRBD1 (5 bases). Trimming took off 6 bases at V and 5 bases at J, with 17 bases between the two ends. This CDR3 contains 15 residues. CDR1 is WSHSY and CDR2 is SAAADI in the germline V gene. The CDR3 sequence: CASRLTGTLDQPQHF. The CDR3 DNA follows: TGCGCCAGCAGGCTGACCGGGACTTTGGATCAGCCCCAGCATTTT.

The chain uses TRBV5-1 and TRBJ2-1, with 7 bases that match TRBD1. The CDR3 is made up of 12 amino acids. Germline V gene sequence: CDR1 SGHRS, CDR2 YFSETQ. J was trimmed by 12 bases and V by 7 bases; bases with no gene match: 10. DNA of the CDR3: TGCGCCAGCCGGGGACAGATTGGGGCGCAGTTCTTC. As protein: CASRGQIGAQFF.

The genes are TRBV6-1 and TRBJ2-1, with unresolved D. CDR1 and CDR2 (germline): MNHNS, SASEGT. CDR3 length: 14 amino acids. V was pared by 2 bases and J by 4 bases, with 9 bases between. CDR3 in amino acids: CASSEWRRYNEQFF. As DNA, the CDR3 is TGTGCCAGCAGTGAATGGCGTAGGTACAATGAGCAGTTCTTC.

The rearrangement joins TRBV5-4 to TRBJ2-1, with a tentative D call TRBD2 (6 bases). This CDR3 spans 15 amino acids. Trimming removed 0 bases at V and 9 bases at J, with 16 bases between. The germline V gene encodes CDR1 SGHNT and CDR2 YYREEE (reference sequence). The CDR3 sequence: CASSLGGGFQGEQFF. CDR3 bases: TGTGCCAGCAGCTTGGGAGGAGGGTTTCAGGGTGAGCAGTTCTTC.

This clone was picked up one time. J is TRBJ2-7 and V is TRBV30, with 7 positions matching TRBD1. V trimming: 4 bases; J trimming: 3 bases; junction bases outside the gene matches: 3. This CDR3 contains 12 residues. Per the germline V gene, CDR1 is GTSNPN and CDR2 is SVGIG (reference sequence). The DNA of the CDR3 is TGTGCCTGGATGGACAGGTTCTACGAGCAGTACTTC. Amino acids: CAWMDRFYEQYF. Variable domain in full (rest from reference TRBV30 and TRBJ2-7): SQTIHQWPATLVQPVGSPLSLECTVEGTSNPNLYWYRQAAGRGLQLLFYSVGIGQISSEVPQNLSASRPQDRQFILSSKKLLLSDSGFYLCAWMDRFYEQYFGPGTRLTVT.

The V call is TRBV9, the J call TRBJ2-4, with unresolved D. This CDR3 is 16 amino acids long. Deletions cut 0 bases from V and 2 bases from J, with 12 bases between. Per the germline V gene, CDR1 is SGDLS and CDR2 is YYNGEE. CDR3 coding DNA: TGTGCCAGCAGCGTAGTTCCGTCTGGGACCAAAAACATTCAGTACTTC. Amino acids: CASSVVPSGTKNIQYF.

The chain uses TRBV27 and TRBJ2-7, with 9 positions matching TRBD2. Germline V CDR1 and CDR2: MNHEY, SMNVEV (reference sequence). The CDR3 has 13 amino acids. The V gene end was trimmed by 6 bases and the J gene end by 6 bases; junction bases not matched to a gene: 6. CDR3 bases: TGTGCCAGCAGCGCGATAGCGGGAGTCGAGCAGTACTTC. Protein product: CASSAIAGVEQYF.

The chain is built from TRBV18 and TRBJ1-2, with D perhaps TRBD1 (6 bases). Germline CDR1 is KGHSH and CDR2 is LQKENI. This CDR3 spans 16 amino acids. V was shortened by 0 bases and J by 7 bases, with 18 bases between the two germline ends. Here the CDR3 DNA reads TGTGCCAGCTCACCACCGATTACTGGGACAACTAGTGGCTACACCTTC. Amino acids: CASSPPITGTTSGYTF. Drawing the rest from reference TRBV18 and TRBJ1-2, the complete variable domain is NAGVMQNPRHLVRRRGQEARLRCSPMKGHSHVYWYRQLPEEGLKFMVYLQKENIIDESGMPKERFSAEFPKEGPSILRIQQVVRGDSAAYFCASSPPITGTTSGYTFGSGTRLTVV.

J is TRBJ2-7 and V is TRBV7-2; TRBD2 might be the D (5 bases). The CDR3 totals 17 residues. Deletions cut 1 base from V and 5 bases from J, with 21 bases between. Germline CDR1 SGHTA, CDR2 FQGNSA. The CDR3 coding sequence is TGTGCCAGCAGCTTAGATATGGGATTCGGGGTTGGTAACGAGCAGTACTTC. This codes for CASSLDMGFGVGNEQYF.

The chain joins TRBV2 to TRBJ2-7; 9 bases are shared with TRBD1. In germline, CDR1 is SNHLY, CDR2 FYNNEI. This CDR3 contains 15 residues. The junction had 9 bases not matched to a gene; V was cut back by 6 bases and J by 3 bases. In DNA, the CDR3 is TGTGCCAGCAGGGACCTATGGGACAGGGACTACGAGCAGTACTTC. This translates into CASRDLWDRDYEQYF.

The chain carries TRBV25-1 and TRBJ1-1; D is ambiguous. Trimming left V 4 bases short and J 3 bases short, with 18 bases between. CDR3 size: 16 residues. Germline V gene data show CDR1 as MGHDK and CDR2 as SYGVNS. The CDR3 bases are TGTGCCAGCAGTGGGTCCATGGGATACCGGGACACTGAAGCTTTCTTT. It encodes CASSGSMGYRDTEAFF.

The chain uses TRBV11-1 and TRBJ2-7; 9 bases line up with TRBD1. This CDR3 is built from 13 residues. Trimming cost V 4 bases and J 5 bases; bases outside gene matches: 3. Germline assignment: CDR1 SGHAT and CDR2 FQDESV (reference sequence). The CDR3 reads CASSYDRGDEQYF. The CDR3 nucleotides read TGTGCCAGCAGCTATGACAGGGGGGACGAGCAGTACTTC.

J is TRBJ2-7 and V is TRBV25-1; 8 positions match TRBD1. CDR1 is MGHDK and CDR2 is SYGVNS in the germline V gene. The CDR3 spans 14 residues. Losses at the gene ends were 4 bases for V and 3 bases for J; bases not matched to a gene: 5. Written as DNA, the CDR3 is TGTGCCAGCAGTGGGACAGGGAAGCACTACGAGCAGTACTTC. Translated, it gives CASSGTGKHYEQYF.

V and J are TRBV7-2 and TRBJ1-5; 10 nucleotides align to TRBD1. Looked up from germline, CDR1 is SGHTA and CDR2 is FQGNSA. The ends lost 5 bases at V and 3 bases at J; junction bases unmatched: 7. The CDR3 extends over 16 amino acids. The DNA for the CDR3 is TGTGCCAGCAGCCCTAGGGACAGGGGACACAATCAGCCCCAGCATTTT. This encodes CASSPRDRGHNQPQHF.

Of note for this clone: One end of the junction fails to match germline, which may point to a read error. The chain is built from TRBV7-9 and TRBJ1-4; tentatively, D is TRBD1 (5 bases). Germline-derived CDR1 and CDR2 are SEHNR and FQNEAQ (reference sequence). The CDR3 consists of 13 residues. The CDR3 loop is CASSRGGSFSEIF. Written as DNA, the CDR3 is TGTGCCAGCAGCCGGGGGGGTTCGTTTTCGGAAATTTTT.

This sequence joins TRBV5-1 and TRBJ1-5; the D is unclear. Germline V gene sequence: CDR1 SGHRS, CDR2 YFSETQ. V was trimmed by 4 bases and J by 2 bases, leaving 7 bases between them. This CDR3 is built from 13 residues. This CDR3 reads CASSLDGNQPQHF. The DNA of the CDR3 is TGCGCCAGCAGCCTGGACGGCAATCAGCCCCAGCATTTT.

CDR3 in DNA: TGCGCCAGCAGCTTCGGGGACAGGAACTATGGCTACACCTTC. This codes for CASSFGDRNYGYTF. This rearrangement joins TRBV5-1 to TRBJ1-2, with 8 positions matching TRBD1. The CDR3 loop spans 14 amino acids. CDR1 SGHRS and CDR2 YFSETQ come from the germline V gene. V lost 2 bases, J lost 2 bases, and 2 bases stayed unmatched.

The chain uses TRBV19 and TRBJ1-5; D gene uncertain. The V gene lost 0 bases and the J gene lost 9 bases, with 12 bases spanning the gap. The CDR3 contains 14 residues. In germline, CDR1 is LNHDA, CDR2 SQIVND (reference sequence). Here the CDR3 DNA reads TGTGCCAGTAGTATAGATGTTAGTTGGCGGCCCCAGCATTTT. Its protein product is CASSIDVSWRPQHF.

The genes are TRBV28 and TRBJ2-5, with D possibly matching TRBD2 (5 bases). Trimming cost V 6 bases and J 4 bases, with 18 bases left between them. Germline V gene data show CDR1 as MDHEN and CDR2 as SYDVKM. The CDR3 sequence is 15 residues long. The CDR3 here is CASSPLRVGRETQYF. For the CDR3, the DNA is TGTGCCAGCAGCCCCTTGAGGGTCGGGCGAGAGACCCAGTACTTC.

The chain is built from TRBV5-1 and TRBJ2-2; D gene ambiguous. The germline V gene has CDR1 SGHRS and CDR2 YFSETQ. The length of the CDR3 is 15 residues. The germline V and J ends were trimmed by 0 bases and 1 base, with 7 bases remaining between them. The CDR3 DNA reads TGCGCCAGCAGCTTGGGACTGCTGAACACCGGGGAGCTGTTTTTT. It codes for CASSLGLLNTGELFF.

This clone appeared a single time. The J gene is TRBJ1-2, the V gene TRBV16; D gene unclear. Germline CDR1 and CDR2: KGHSY and FQNENV. With 2 bases removed from V and 0 bases from J, the gap between germline ends came to 10 bases. The CDR3 is 15 amino acids. The DNA for the CDR3 is TGTGCCAGCAGCCAAAAACAAACAACTAACTATGGCTACACCTTC. Its translation is CASSQKQTTNYGYTF.

This rearrangement joins TRBV18 to TRBJ2-1; D possibly corresponds to TRBD2 (5 bases). This CDR3 is built from 15 residues. The V gene's germline CDR1 is KGHSH and CDR2 LQKENI. V lost 2 bases and J 3 bases, leaving 11 bases between the germline ends. CDR3 in DNA: TGTGCCAGCTCACCAACTCCGGCGGGCTACAATGAGCAGTTCTTC. Translated, it gives CASSPTPAGYNEQFF.

V and J are TRBV5-1 and TRBJ1-5; D unclear. The V end lost 0 bases, the J end lost 2 bases, and 9 bases lay between the germline ends. The CDR3 has 15 residues. Per germline, CDR1 SGHRS and CDR2 YFSETQ. The DNA for the CDR3 is TGCGCCAGCAGCTTGGACGGGAATGGCAATCAGCCCCAGCATTTT. Translating it yields CASSLDGNGNQPQHF.

V gene TRBV27 combines with J gene TRBJ2-7; a weak D match, TRBD1 (5 bases). CDR3 length equals 15 residues. CDR1 and CDR2 (germline): MNHEY, SMNVEV (reference sequence). V lost 3 bases to trimming and J lost 3 bases, with 15 bases between them. CDR3 in DNA: TGTGCCAGCAGTTTCTCTTGGAATAGGGGCTACGAGCAGTACTTC. Amino acid sequence: CASSFSWNRGYEQYF.

The genes are TRBV19 and TRBJ1-2, with D perhaps matching TRBD1 (6 bases). V was clipped by 9 bases and J by 8 bases, with 16 bases between them. Germline CDR1 reads LNHDA; CDR2 reads SQIVND (reference sequence). CDR3 size: 12 residues. The CDR3 protein is CASGGWGSGYTF. As DNA, the CDR3 is TGTGCCAGCGGGGGCTGGGGGTCGGGCTACACCTTC.

The chain recombines TRBV6-5 with TRBJ1-2; tentatively, D is TRBD1 (5 bases). The CDR3 has 13 residues. Germline V gene lookup returns CDR1 MNHEY and CDR2 SVGAGI. V was clipped by 2 bases and J by 7 bases, with 11 bases between them. DNA for the CDR3: TGTGCCAGCAGTTACGATCCGGGACTTGGCTACACCTTC. Translating it yields CASSYDPGLGYTF.

The chain links TRBV19 to TRBJ2-7; perhaps TRBD2 as D (6 bases). The CDR3 is made up of 13 amino acids. CDR1 LNHDA and CDR2 SQIVND come from the germline V gene (reference sequence). V was pared by 5 bases and J by 7 bases, with 15 bases between. The DNA for the CDR3 is TGTGCCAGTAGTCGGGCGGGATCGTGGGAGCAGTACTTC. It encodes CASSRAGSWEQYF.